Included here is one TCR beta chain sequence, with context. Replicate PCRs from sorted subsets contained around 200 ng DNA, which is roughly 30,000 T cell genomes. Produced via immunoSEQ multiplex PCR; TCRdb's table is partial and in-frame only. Here the sample spans roughly 1,500,000 clones, about 98% being singletons. The sample originates from a study of shared clonotypes between healthy human individuals. The wider study: Each donor contributed plates that comprised three CD4 naive, three CD4 memory, two CD8 naive and one CD8 memory.

The CDR3 has 15 amino acids. The germline V gene encodes CDR1 MDHEN and CDR2 SYDVKM. Trimming took 4 bases from V and 2 from J; bases not matched to a gene: 8. Study donors comprised healthy, HIV-negative adults devoid of recent acute infection or vaccination. Both subsets, CD45RA+ naive and CD45RA-negative memory, were split from the CD4+ cells. The sequence was collected from a man younger than 45 in good health. The sequenced material came from naive CD4+ T cells sorted from blood. The subset: CD45RA+ positively selected. The chain joins TRBV28 to TRBJ2-7; 7 bases fit TRBD1. For the CDR3, the DNA is TGTGCCAGCAGTTCCCTCGGGGACAGAGCCTACGAGCAGTACTTC. Translated: CASSSLGDRAYEQYF. Together with reference TRBV28 and TRBJ2-7, the CDR3 gives the full variable domain: DVKVTQSSRYLVKRTGEKVFLECVQDMDHENMFWYRQDPGLGLRLIYFSYDVKMKEKGDIPEGYSVSREKKERFSLILESASTNQTSMYLCASSSLGDRAYEQYFGPGTRLTVT.